The clone carrying this T cell receptor beta chain has a single count. The record originates from a study of blood T cell repertoires in COVID-19. Study overall: Samples representing acute and convalescent COVID-19 were sourced from the United States, Italy and Spain.

The CDR3 runs to 16 residues. Germline V gene sequence: CDR1 LGHNA, CDR2 YNFKEQ. V gave up 1 base and J gave up 1 base, with 12 bases separating them. As handled by the study authors: Nucleated cell counts were estimated from reference gene primer amplification. Sequencing was performed with immunoSEQ multiplex PCR; in TCRdb, only in-frame clones are kept and a portion is missing. Clonal size and the V and J genes are those of that table, whereas D and trimming came from the DNA. The sample carries over 60,000 clones, more than 80% recorded once. The TCR was taken from a woman aged 80 or over with active or convalescent COVID-19. The sequencing input was peripheral blood. The chain employs TRBV4-2 and TRBJ2-3, with D tentatively TRBD1 (6 bases). The CDR3 spells CASSQVTSGGTDTQYF. CDR3 nucleotide sequence: TGTGCCAGCAGCCAAGTTACTTCAGGGGGCACAGATACGCAGTATTTT.